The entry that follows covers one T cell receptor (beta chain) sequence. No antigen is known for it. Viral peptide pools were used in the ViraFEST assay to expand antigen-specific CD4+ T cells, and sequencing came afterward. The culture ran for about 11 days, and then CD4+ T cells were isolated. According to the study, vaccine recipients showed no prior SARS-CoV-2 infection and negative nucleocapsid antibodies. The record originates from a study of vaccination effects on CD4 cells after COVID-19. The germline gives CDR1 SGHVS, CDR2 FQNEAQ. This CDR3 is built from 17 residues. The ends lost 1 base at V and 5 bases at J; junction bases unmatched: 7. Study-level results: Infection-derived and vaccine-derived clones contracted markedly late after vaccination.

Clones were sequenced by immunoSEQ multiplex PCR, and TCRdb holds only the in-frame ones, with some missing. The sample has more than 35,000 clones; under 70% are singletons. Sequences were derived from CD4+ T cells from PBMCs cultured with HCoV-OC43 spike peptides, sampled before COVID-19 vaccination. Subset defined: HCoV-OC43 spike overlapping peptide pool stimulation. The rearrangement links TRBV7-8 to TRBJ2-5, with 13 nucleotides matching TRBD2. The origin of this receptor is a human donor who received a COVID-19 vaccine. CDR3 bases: TGTGCCAGCAGCTTAGGACTAGCGGGGGGATCAATGGAGACCCAGTACTTC. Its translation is CASSLGLAGGSMETQYF.